Sequencing of this TCR beta chain was carried out in a study of blood T cell repertoires in COVID-19. Study-level information: The samples span acute and convalescent COVID-19 from the United States, Italy and Spain. Nucleic acid was either cDNA or gDNA, and it came from T cells, B-cell-depleted T cells, or PBMCs.

Germline V gene data show CDR1 as SGHKS and CDR2 as YYEKEE (reference sequence). Trimming took off 0 bases at V and 0 bases at J, with 16 bases between the two ends. This CDR3 region has 19 residues. In the original workflow: Amplification from reference gene primers served as the basis for estimated nucleated cell counts. Generated by immunoSEQ multiplex PCR, the TCRdb table keeps only in-frame clones and is missing some. Clonal size and the V and J genes are those of that table, whereas D and trimming came from the DNA. This table has 250,000 or so clones, roughly 89% appearing once. The sequence came from a woman aged 30 to 39 with active or convalescent COVID-19. The chain carries TRBV5-5 and TRBJ2-6; a possible D gene is TRBD1 (6 bases). Sequenced sample: peripheral blood. The CDR3 sequence is CASSLVPDRLSSGANVLTF. CDR3 coding DNA: TGTGCCAGCAGCTTGGTACCCGACAGGCTGAGCTCTGGGGCCAACGTCCTGACTTTC.